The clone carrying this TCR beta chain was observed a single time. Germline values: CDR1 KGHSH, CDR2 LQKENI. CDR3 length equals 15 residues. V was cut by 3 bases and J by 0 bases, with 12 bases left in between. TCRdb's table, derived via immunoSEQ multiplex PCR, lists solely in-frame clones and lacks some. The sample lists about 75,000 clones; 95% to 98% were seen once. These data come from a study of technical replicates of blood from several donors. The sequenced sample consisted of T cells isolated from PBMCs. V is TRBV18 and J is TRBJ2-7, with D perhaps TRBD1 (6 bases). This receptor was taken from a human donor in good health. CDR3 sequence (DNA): TGTGCCAGCTCACCGGGAGACAGGAGCTCCTACGAGCAGTACTTC. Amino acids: CASSPGDRSSYEQYF.